This T cell receptor (beta chain) was obtained from a study of blood T cells in healthy people across ages. Broader study findings: TCR beta diversity was tightly associated with the proportion of naive T cells. It was not possible, with unsorted PBMCs, to conclusively compare naive and antigen-experienced cells.

This clonotype was seen a single time. The antigen is undetermined. The CDR3 runs to 11 residues. Germline CDR1 ENHRY, CDR2 SYGVKD. Deletions cut 10 bases from V and 10 bases from J, with 14 bases between. A second PCR of 7 to 11 cycles used a sample-barcoded 5' primer and a J-beta primer mix. TCRdb used MiXCR to reprocess the 5' RACE reads, holding one entry per CDR3 protein. The data hold about 1.5 million distinct CDR3 sequences, with 35% to 45% observed a single time. The sample comprised blood. The TCR sequence derives from a woman between 18 and 29 years old in good health. This rearrangement joins TRBV10-3 to TRBJ2-1; D possibly corresponds to TRBD2 (5 bases). The DNA for the CDR3 is TGTGCCAGCGGGCGGGTTAGGGAGCAGTTCTTC. Protein product: CASGRVREQFF.